This TCR beta chain was retrieved from a study of T-cell memory formation after mild COVID-19. Broader study findings: Most CD4+ clones that shrank were in CM and EM, while CD8+ ones turned up in EMRA. Some responding clones appeared in pre-infection memory, suggesting cross-reactive memory joined. The authors left the SARS-CoV-2 specificity of second-wave clones peaking on day 37 unconfirmed.

Via MiXCR, TCRdb re-called the 5' RACE reads, giving one row per CDR3 protein. The data show approximately 240,000 distinct CDR3 sequences, over 15% seen once. The germline V and J ends were trimmed by 1 base and 7 bases, with 14 bases remaining between them. The CDR3 is made up of 15 amino acids. In germline, CDR1 is SGHAT, CDR2 FQNNGV. As to this clonotype: Its antigen is unknown.

The specimen was PBMCs or a T cell subset sorted from them (not recorded which). The chain uses TRBV11-2 and TRBJ2-1; D may be TRBD2 (6 bases). This clonotype was sampled from a man aged 18 to 29 who had mild COVID-19 (a few samples of this study predate the infection). Cell type and time point are not known. CDR3 amino acids: CASSLGGLRANEQFF. CDR3 DNA: TGTGCCAGCAGCTTAGGGGGACTGCGGGCGAATGAGCAGTTCTTC.